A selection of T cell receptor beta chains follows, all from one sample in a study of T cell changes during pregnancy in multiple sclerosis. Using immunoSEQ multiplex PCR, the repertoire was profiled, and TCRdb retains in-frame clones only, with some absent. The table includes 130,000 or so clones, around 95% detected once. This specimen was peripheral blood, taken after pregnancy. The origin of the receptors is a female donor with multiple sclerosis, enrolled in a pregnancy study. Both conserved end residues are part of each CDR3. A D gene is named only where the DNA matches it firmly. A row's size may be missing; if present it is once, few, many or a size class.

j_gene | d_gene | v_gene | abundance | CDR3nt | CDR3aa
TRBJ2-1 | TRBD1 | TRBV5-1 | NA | TGCGCCAGCAGCTTGGCTCCTGCTGGGACAGCCTACAATGAGCAGTTCTTC | CASSLAPAGTAYNEQFF
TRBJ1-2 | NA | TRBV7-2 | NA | TGTGCCAGCAGCTACAGCGAGGTTACAGGCGGCTACACCTTC | CASSYSEVTGGYTF
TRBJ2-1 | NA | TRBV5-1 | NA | TGCGCCAGCAGGGAGTCGCCGATCTACAATGAGCAGTTCTTC | CASRESPIYNEQFF
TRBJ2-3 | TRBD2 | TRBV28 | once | TGTGCCAGCAGTTTGTCGACTAGCGGGAGTGGGGTTGGAGATACGCAGTATTTT | CASSLSTSGSGVGDTQYF
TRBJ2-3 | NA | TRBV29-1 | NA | TGCAGCGTCCGTCTAGCTACTAGAGGCACAGATACGCAGTATTTT | CSVRLATRGTDTQYF
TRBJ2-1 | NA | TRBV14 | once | TGTGCCAGCAGCCAAGGGGGTTGGACTTCTTTTTGGGAGCAGTTCTTC | CASSQGGWTSFWEQFF
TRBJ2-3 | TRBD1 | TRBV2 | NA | TGTGCCAGCATTCTCCGGGGGACAGGGCCCACAGATACGCAGTATTTT | CASILRGTGPTDTQYF
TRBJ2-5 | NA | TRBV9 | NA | TGTGCCAGCAGCGTAGGTAATAAAGAGACCCAGTACTTC | CASSVGNKETQYF
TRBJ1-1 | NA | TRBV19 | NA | TGTGCCAGTAGTATGGGCGGGGCGGGGCGTAGCACTGAAGCTTTCTTT | CASSMGGAGRSTEAFF
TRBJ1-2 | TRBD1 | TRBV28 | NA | TGTGCCAGCAGTTTACGGACAGGCGCTAACTATGGCTACACCTTC | CASSLRTGANYGYTF
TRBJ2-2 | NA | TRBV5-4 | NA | TGTGCCAGCAGCTTTAGTCCTATAGCTTTCACCGGGGAGCTGTTTTTT | CASSFSPIAFTGELFF
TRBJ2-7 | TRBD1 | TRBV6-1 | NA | TGTGCCAGCAGTGAAGGGCAGGGGGCGAGGGCCTACGAGCAGTACTTC | CASSEGQGARAYEQYF
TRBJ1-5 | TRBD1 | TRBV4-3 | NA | TGCGCCAGCAGCCAGGGGACAGGGCGAAGCAATCAGCCCCAGCATTTT | CASSQGTGRSNQPQHF
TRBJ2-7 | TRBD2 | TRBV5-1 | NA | TGCGCCAGCAGCTTGGTTCCCCTAGCGGGGGGCCCGGGGCAGTACTTC | CASSLVPLAGGPGQYF
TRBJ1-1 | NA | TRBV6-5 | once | TGTGCCGCCCTGGGGCAGAGACACACTGAAGCTTTCTTT | CAALGQRHTEAFF
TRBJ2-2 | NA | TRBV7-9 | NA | TGTGCCAGCAGCTTAGTACCCCCGAGCACCGGGGAGCTGTTTTTT | CASSLVPPSTGELFF
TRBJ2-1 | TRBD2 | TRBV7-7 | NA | TGTGCTAGCAGCCCCTCAGCGGGAGGTTACAATGAGCAGTTCTTC | CASSPSAGGYNEQFF
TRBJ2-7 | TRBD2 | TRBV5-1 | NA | TGCGCCACCTCTTTCAGCGGGAGCGCCTACGAGCAGTACTTC | CATSFSGSAYEQYF
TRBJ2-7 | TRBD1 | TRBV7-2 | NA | TGTGCCAGCAGCTCGACAGGGCCCGAGCAGTACTTC | CASSSTGPEQYF
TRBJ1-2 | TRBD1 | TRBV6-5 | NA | TGTGCCAGCAGTCGACAGGGGGCGAAAGGCTACACCTTC | CASSRQGAKGYTF
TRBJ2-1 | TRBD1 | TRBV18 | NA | TGTGCCAGCTCCGGGACAGGGGGAAATGAGCAGTTCTTC | CASSGTGGNEQFF
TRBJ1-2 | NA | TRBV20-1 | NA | TGCAGTGGCTCTAGGGGCTACACCTTC | CSGSRGYTF
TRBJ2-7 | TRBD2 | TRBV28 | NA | TGTGCCAGCAGTCTCCGGGGCGGGGGGTCCTACGAGCAGTACTTC | CASSLRGGGSYEQYF
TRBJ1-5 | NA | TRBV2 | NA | TGTGCCAGCAGTGAGGGGATCGGGATGATTCAGCCCCAGCATTTT | CASSEGIGMIQPQHF
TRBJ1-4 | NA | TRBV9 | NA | TGTGCCAGCAGCGTAGAGCCGGTGGCAACTAATGAAAAACTGTTTTTT | CASSVEPVATNEKLFF
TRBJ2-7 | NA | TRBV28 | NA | TGTGCCAGCAGTTTGTCGTCGGGACTCCTTTTCGGATCCTACGAGCAGTACTTC | CASSLSSGLLFGSYEQYF
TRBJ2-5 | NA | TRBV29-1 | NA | TGCAGCGTTGGGGGCGCTCAAGAGACCCAGTACTTC | CSVGGAQETQYF
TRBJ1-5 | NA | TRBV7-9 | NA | TGTGCCAGCAGCTTAGGGGGGGACAATCAGCCCCAGCATTTT | CASSLGGDNQPQHF
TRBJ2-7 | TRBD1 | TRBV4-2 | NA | TGTGCCAGCAGCCAAGTCCAGGGGGCGGGGGAGCAGTACTTC | CASSQVQGAGEQYF
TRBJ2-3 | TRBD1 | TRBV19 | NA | TGTGCCAGTAGCGAAACAGGGGACAGCACAGATACGCAGTATTTT | CASSETGDSTDTQYF
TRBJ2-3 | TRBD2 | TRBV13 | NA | TGTGCCAGCAGCTTAGGCCTAGCGGGCACAGATACGCAGTATTTT | CASSLGLAGTDTQYF
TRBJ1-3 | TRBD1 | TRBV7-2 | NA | TGTGCCAGCTCCCGACAGGGAAGCTCTGGAAACACCATATATTTT | CASSRQGSSGNTIYF
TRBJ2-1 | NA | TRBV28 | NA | TGTGCCAGCAGCTACTTTACGGTCTGGGAGCAGTTCTTC | CASSYFTVWEQFF
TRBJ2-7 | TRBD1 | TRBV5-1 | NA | TGCGCCAGCAGCTTGAGGGACAGGGTGATCTACGAGCAGTACTTC | CASSLRDRVIYEQYF
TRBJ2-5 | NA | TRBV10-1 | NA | TGCGCCAGCAGAGGACAGAGAGAGACCCAGTACTTC | CASRGQRETQYF
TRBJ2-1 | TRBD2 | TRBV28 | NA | TGTGCCAGCAGATTTCCTCTAGCGGGAGGATACAATGAGCAGTTCTTC | CASRFPLAGGYNEQFF
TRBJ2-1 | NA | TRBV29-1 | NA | TGCAGCGTTCAGGGGCAGGGTGCCTACAATGAGCAGTTCTTC | CSVQGQGAYNEQFF